This T cell receptor (beta chain) stems from a study of naive and memory T cell subsets (dated by TCRdb to the late 2010s). With respect to the entire study: Sorted naive and memory T cell subsets from peripheral blood were analyzed in the study using a UMI-based, open-source pipeline for TCR alpha and beta sequencing. The results of the functional CMV T cell responses matched the IgG serology results in every case. RNA was DNase-treated and reverse transcribed with TCR constant-region primers, mostly using SuperScript III. Points the paper makes about the study in general: TCR abundance followed a power law whose exponent differed between naive and memory subsets but was consistent across the three individuals. Each clonotype was defined as a single alpha or beta chain sequence rather than as a paired alpha/beta receptor. After error correction, only a single occurrence was seen for over 90% of naive TCR sequences, so much steeper abundance distributions were produced than in memory subsets. RNA-based TCR counts may be influenced by expression changes linked to T cell activation and differentiation. Naive repertoires, especially CD8, contained a few larger clonotypes, possibly memory cells re-expressing CD45RA. The repertoire findings for the naive and memory subsets could not be validated against a ground truth, as none was available. In both CD4 and CD8 cells, a rise in Gini index and a fall in Shannon and inverse Simpson diversity were observed from naive through CM, EM and EMRA.

From the second PCR step on, the TCR alpha and beta chain libraries were amplified in separate reactions. Donor CMV status was determined by IFNgamma production from CD4+ T cells after overnight stimulation of fresh PBMCs with CMV viral lysate. CD4 T cells were positively selected with Miltenyi beads, followed by positive selection of CD8 T cells from the CD4-negative fraction. Cells stained for CD3, CD4, CD8, CD45RA, CD27 and a live/dead dye were sorted on a BD Aria II into four subsets by CD45RA and CD27. A few healthy volunteers provided blood, and each donor's sample was split into CD4 and CD8 T cells and then further divided into four differentiation subsets. Around 130 ml of peripheral blood was taken from each donor, and PBMC were separated by density-gradient centrifugation on Ficoll-Paque PLUS. The sorted cells were lysed in RLT buffer, after which RNA was extracted using a Qiagen RNeasy kit and kept at -80 degrees C.

From the cysteine up to the phenylalanine, the CDR3 has a length of 19 residues. The sequence is cut down to CDR3 DNA, 57 bases in frame from base 1. Trimming leaves V shorter by 5 bases and J shorter by 2 bases, with the junction holding 10 bases beyond the gene matches. CDR1 and CDR2, per the germline V gene, are SGHTA and FQGTGA. Receptor libraries were prepared by UMI-ligation and nested PCR. To cover both TRBC1 and TRBC2, the beta constant-region primer consisted of an equimolar mix of two oligonucleotides. Four rounds of PCR were used to amplify ligated cDNA, with nested alpha and beta constant-region primers being used together with the SP2 primer. A single-stranded oligonucleotide containing the SP2 primer and a 12-nucleotide UMI was joined to the 3' end of the cDNA by T4 RNA ligase 1. Incubation of the ligation reaction was carried out at 16 degrees C for about 19-24 hours. To avoid over-amplification, PCR2 was usually performed as a SYBR Green qPCR and halted once a predetermined threshold was reached. Every purification after the first one was done using Agencourt AMPure XP magnetic beads. Library amounts were measured by Qubit and library quality was assessed on a TapeStation, where the main peak was expected at around 650 bp. Sequencing of the pooled libraries was done on an Illumina MiSeq using v2 2x251 paired-end kits, which typically yielded roughly 0.95-2.3 million reads per sample. Libraries were pooled at around 4 nM per sample, and roughly 4.5-7.5% PhiX was added to improve cluster recognition. The original methods were these. Decombinator assigned V and J genes to Demultiplexor-processed FASTQ reads by tag matching, allowing a single base-pair mismatch. By using UMIs, Collapsinator corrected both sequencing errors and the frequency errors caused by PCR heterogeneity. CDR3Translator translated TCRs and extracted CDR3s from the conserved cysteine to the FGXG phenylalanine, flagging non-productive sequences. Gini, Shannon entropy and inverse Simpson indices were calculated on repertoires that had been subsampled to equal numbers of UMI-defined TCRs. Within the linear range, a power law was fitted to clonotype abundance distributions using maximum likelihood. For one naive CD8 sample, the pipeline and MIGEC produced similar UMI counts, unique TCR numbers and clonal distributions. In one analysis, naive TCRs that were also found in any memory subset of the same donor were excluded from the naive repertoire. A set of 7,322 CMV-associated CDR3 sequences, compiled from VDJdb and a published dataset, was used to search the repertoires. TCRdb cleaned the public reads at Q25 with fastp, built clones with MiXCR and kept in-frame beta chains. Duplicate CDR3 protein sequences are folded into a single record with the most common DNA and genes. TCRdb, rather than the study authors, made the V and J calls. For this sample there are over 110,000 distinct CDR3 sequences; more than 15% appear just once. The top ten clonotypes cover around 0.63% of the sample.

About this clonotype itself: Its antigen target is currently unknown. No base quality information exists; no much larger clone differs at one position.

Sequenced input: naive CD8+ T cells from blood. The cell subset or site label on this specimen signifies: naive T cells, CD45RA high CD27+. The sequence joins TRBV7-3 to TRBJ2-1; 15 of the junction bases match TRBD2. This TCR was recovered from a human donor in good health. The sequence in DNA is TGTGCCAGCAGCCCAGGACTAGCGGGAGGGCCCGGTCCCTACAATGAGCAGTTCTTC. Translated, it reads CASSPGLAGGPGPYNEQFF. Supplemented by the reference TRBV7-3 and TRBJ2-1 proteins around the CDR3, the complete variable domain is GAGVSQTPSNKVTEKGKYVELRCDPISGHTALYWYRQSLGQGPEFLIYFQGTGAADDSGLPNDRFFAVRPEGSVSTLKIQRTERGDSAVYLCASSPGLAGGPGPYNEQFFGPGTRLTVL.